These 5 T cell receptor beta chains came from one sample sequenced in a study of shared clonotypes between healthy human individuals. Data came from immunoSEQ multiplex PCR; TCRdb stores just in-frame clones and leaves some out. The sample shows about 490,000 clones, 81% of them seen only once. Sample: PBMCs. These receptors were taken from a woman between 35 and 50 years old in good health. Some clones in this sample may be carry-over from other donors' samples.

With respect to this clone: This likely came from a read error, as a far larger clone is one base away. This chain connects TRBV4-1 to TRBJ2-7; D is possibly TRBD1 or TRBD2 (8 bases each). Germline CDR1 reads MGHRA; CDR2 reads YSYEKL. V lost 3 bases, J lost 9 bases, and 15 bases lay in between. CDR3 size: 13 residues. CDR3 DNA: TGCGCCAGCAGCCAGGACAGGGCGGGAGGGCAGTACTTC. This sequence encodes CASSQDRAGGQYF.

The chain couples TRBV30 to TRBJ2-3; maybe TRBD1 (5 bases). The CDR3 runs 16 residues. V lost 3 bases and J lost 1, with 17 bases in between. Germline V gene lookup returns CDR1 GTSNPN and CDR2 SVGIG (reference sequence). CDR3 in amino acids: CAWSPPGFLGTDTQYF. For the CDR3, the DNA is TGTGCCTGGAGCCCCCCAGGGTTCCTGGGCACAGATACGCAGTATTTT.

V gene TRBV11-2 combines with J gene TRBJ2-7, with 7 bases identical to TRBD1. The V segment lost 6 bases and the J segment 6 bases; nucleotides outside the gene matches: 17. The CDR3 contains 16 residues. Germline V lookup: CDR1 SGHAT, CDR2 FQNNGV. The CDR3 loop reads CASSLGFGQAFPEQYF. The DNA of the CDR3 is TGTGCCAGCAGTCTAGGTTTTGGACAGGCTTTCCCCGAGCAGTACTTC.

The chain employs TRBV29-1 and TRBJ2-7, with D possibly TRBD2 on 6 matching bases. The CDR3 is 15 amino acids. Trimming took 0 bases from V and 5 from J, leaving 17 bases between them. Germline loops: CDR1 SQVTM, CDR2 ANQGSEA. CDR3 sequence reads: CSVEDPRGTPNEQYF. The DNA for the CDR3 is TGCAGCGTTGAAGATCCGCGGGGCACCCCTAACGAGCAGTACTTC.

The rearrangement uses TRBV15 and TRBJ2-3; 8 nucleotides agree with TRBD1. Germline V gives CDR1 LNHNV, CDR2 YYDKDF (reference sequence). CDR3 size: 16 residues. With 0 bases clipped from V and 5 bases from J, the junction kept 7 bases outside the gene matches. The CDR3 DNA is TGTGCCACCAGCAGAGATCGGGACAGGCGGGTAGATACGCAGTATTTT. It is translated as CATSRDRDRRVDTQYF.